This TCR beta chain was recovered during a study of identical twins. Points from the study as a whole: With monozygotic twins, out-of-frame TCR alpha sharing exceeded what models estimated.

TCRdb redid the calling of the 5' RACE reads with MiXCR, one entry per CDR3 protein. The sample lists 400,000 to 550,000 distinct CDR3 sequences, 20% to 25% seen once, with roughly 0.91% in the top ten. In its sample, this clonotype was seen a few times. The antigen is undetermined. The sample was also linked to a second study, of T cells expressing NK-cell markers.

Sequenced material: CD4+ T cells sorted from blood. This TCR was recovered from a woman under 30 in good health.

CDR3 sequence: CASSQVASGVLSYEQYF. The CDR3 DNA reads as TGCGCCAGCAGCCAAGTGGCTAGCGGAGTCTTGTCCTACGAGCAGTACTTC. The chain has TRBV4-3 and TRBJ2-7; 7 bases are a match to TRBD2. The CDR3 sequence is 17 residues long. Germline loops: CDR1 LGHNA, CDR2 YSLEER. Trimming took 1 base from V and 1 from J; bases not matched to a gene: 10.